This T cell receptor beta chain was sequenced in a study of Graves' ophthalmopathy and Graves' hyperthyroidism. This clonotype was detected ten times or more. Its matching antigen is unknown. Study findings and constraints: Sensitivity of about 90% and specificity of 65% to 83% were achieved when a 13-signature model separated ophthalmopathy from stable hyperthyroidism.

Amplified TCR beta CDR3 regions were obtained using RNA transcripts as template. After a first-round RT-PCR with HTBI primers, a second-round multiplex PCR was run. TCRdb passed the multiplex PCR reads through MiXCR, listing each CDR3 protein once. This repertoire shows some 1.1 million distinct CDR3 sequences, about 38% found once; its top ten account for 11%. Germline V gene sequence: CDR1 MNHEY, CDR2 SVGAGI. The CDR3 runs 14 residues. The V and J ends lost 5 bases and 16 bases respectively, with 21 bases between them. This sequence originates from an adult man with Graves' hyperthyroidism. This rearrangement joins TRBV6-5 to TRBJ1-6; D not certain. Specimen: peripheral blood or thyroid tissue (not recorded which). CDR3 protein: CASSTRGSGRYLHF. The CDR3 region has the DNA TGTGCCAGCAGTACTCGTGGATCCGGAAGGTATCTCCACTTT.